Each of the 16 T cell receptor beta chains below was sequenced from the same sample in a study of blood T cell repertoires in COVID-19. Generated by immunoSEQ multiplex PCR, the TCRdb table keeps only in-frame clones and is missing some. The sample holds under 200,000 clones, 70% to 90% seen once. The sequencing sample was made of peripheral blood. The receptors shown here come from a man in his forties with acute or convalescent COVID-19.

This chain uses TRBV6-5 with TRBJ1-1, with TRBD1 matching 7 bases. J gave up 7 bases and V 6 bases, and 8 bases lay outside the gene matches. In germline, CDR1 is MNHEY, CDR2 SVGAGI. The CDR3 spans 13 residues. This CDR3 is CASRPSGTDEAFF. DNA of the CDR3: TGTGCCAGCAGACCATCCGGGACAGATGAAGCTTTCTTT.

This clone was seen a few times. In nucleotides, the CDR3 is TGTGCCAGCAGCCCACAACAGAGCGGGGAGCTGTTTTTT. This sequence encodes CASSPQQSGELFF. The chain recombines TRBV3-1 (or the pseudogene TRBV3-2) with TRBJ2-2, with unresolved D. V was pared by 4 bases and J by 7 bases, with 10 bases between. CDR1 and CDR2 from the germline V gene are LGHDT and YNNKEL (reference sequence). CDR3 length equals 13 residues.

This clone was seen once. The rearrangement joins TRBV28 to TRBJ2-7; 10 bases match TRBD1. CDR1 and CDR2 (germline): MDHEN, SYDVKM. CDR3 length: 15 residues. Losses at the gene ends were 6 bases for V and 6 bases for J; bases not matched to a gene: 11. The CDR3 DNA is TGTGCCAGCAGCCTCACCCAGACAGGGGGCCGCGAGCAGTACTTC. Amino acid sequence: CASSLTQTGGREQYF.

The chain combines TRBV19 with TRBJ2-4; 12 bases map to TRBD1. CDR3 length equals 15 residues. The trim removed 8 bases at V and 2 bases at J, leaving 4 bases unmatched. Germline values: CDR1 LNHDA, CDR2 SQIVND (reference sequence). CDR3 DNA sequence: TGTGCCAGTTCCGGGACAGGGGGCTCCAAAAACATTCAGTACTTC. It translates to CASSGTGGSKNIQYF. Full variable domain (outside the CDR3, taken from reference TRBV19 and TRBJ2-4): DGGITQSPKYLFRKEGQNVTLSCEQNLNHDAMYWYRQDPGQGLRLIYYSQIVNDFQKGDIAEGYSVSREKKESFPLTVTSAQKNPTAFYLCASSGTGGSKNIQYFGAGTRLSVL.

CDR3 protein: CASSSTLTGGANTEAFF. The CDR3 DNA follows: TGTGCCAGCAGTTCTACATTGACAGGGGGCGCGAACACTGAAGCTTTCTTT. This chain connects TRBV27 to TRBJ1-1; 10 nucleotides line up with TRBD1. J was trimmed by 1 base and V by 4 bases; bases with no gene match: 9. Germline-derived CDR1 and CDR2 are MNHEY and SMNVEV (reference sequence). This CDR3 contains 17 residues.

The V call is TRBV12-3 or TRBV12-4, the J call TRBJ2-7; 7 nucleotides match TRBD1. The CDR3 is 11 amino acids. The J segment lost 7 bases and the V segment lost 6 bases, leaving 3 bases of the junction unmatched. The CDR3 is CASRLQGEQYF. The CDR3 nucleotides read TGTGCCAGCAGACTACAGGGGGAGCAGTACTTC.

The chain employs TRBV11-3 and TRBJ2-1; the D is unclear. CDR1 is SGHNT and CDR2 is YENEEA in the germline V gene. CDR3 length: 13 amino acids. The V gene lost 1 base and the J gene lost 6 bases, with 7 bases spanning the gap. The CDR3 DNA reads TGTGCCAGCAGCTTAGGAGAAATCAATGAGCAGTTCTTC. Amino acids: CASSLGEINEQFF.

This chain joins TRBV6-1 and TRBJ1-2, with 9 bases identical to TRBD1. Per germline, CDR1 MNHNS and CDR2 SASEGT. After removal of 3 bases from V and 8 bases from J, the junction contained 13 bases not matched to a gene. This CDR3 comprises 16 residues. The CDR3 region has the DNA TGTGCCAGCAGTGATTACCTACCGGGACAGGGAGACGGCTACACCTTC. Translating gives CASSDYLPGQGDGYTF.

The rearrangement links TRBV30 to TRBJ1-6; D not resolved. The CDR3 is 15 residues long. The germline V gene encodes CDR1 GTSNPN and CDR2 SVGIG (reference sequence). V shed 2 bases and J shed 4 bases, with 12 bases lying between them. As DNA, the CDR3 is TGTGCCTGGAGTTCGGGGATCCTTTATAATTCACCCCTCCACTTT. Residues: CAWSSGILYNSPLHF.

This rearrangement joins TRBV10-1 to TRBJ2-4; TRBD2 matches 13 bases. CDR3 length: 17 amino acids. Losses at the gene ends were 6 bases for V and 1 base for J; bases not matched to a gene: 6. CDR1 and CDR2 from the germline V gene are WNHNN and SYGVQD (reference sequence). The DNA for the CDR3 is TGCGCCAGCAGATGGACTAGCGGGGGTCTGGCCAAAAACATTCAGTACTTC. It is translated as CASRWTSGGLAKNIQYF.

As DNA, the CDR3 is TGTGCCAGCAATCACAGGGTTTACGAGCAGTACTTC. It yields the protein CASNHRVYEQYF. The chain links TRBV6-5 to TRBJ2-7; D perhaps matches TRBD1 (6 bases). Between the trimmed V and J ends, which lost 7 bases and 4 bases, there was a span of 11 bases. This CDR3 has 12 amino acids. Germline V gives CDR1 MNHEY, CDR2 SVGAGI.

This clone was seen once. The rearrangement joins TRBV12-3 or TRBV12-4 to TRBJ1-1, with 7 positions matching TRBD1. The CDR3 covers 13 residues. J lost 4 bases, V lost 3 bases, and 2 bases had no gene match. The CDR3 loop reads CASSFNRGTEAFF. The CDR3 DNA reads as TGTGCCAGCAGTTTCAACAGGGGCACTGAAGCTTTCTTT.

CDR3 bases: TGCGCCAGCAGCTTCGCAGGGGGAGATCAGCCCCAGCATTTT. This translates into CASSFAGGDQPQHF. The rearrangement links TRBV5-1 to TRBJ1-5; 7 bases map to TRBD1. CDR1 is SGHRS, CDR2 YFSETQ, per germline. CDR3 length: 14 residues. Trimming took 2 bases from V and 5 from J; bases not matched to a gene: 4.

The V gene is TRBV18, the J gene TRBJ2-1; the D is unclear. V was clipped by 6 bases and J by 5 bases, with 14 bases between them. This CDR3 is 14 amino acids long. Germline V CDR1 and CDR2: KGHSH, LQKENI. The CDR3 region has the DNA TGTGCCAGCTCCGACAATATGATTAACAATGAGCAGTTCTTC. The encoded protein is CASSDNMINNEQFF. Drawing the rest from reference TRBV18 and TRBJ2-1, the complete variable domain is NAGVMQNPRHLVRRRGQEARLRCSPMKGHSHVYWYRQLPEEGLKFMVYLQKENIIDESGMPKERFSAEFPKEGPSILRIQQVVRGDSAAYFCASSDNMINNEQFFGPGTRLTVL.

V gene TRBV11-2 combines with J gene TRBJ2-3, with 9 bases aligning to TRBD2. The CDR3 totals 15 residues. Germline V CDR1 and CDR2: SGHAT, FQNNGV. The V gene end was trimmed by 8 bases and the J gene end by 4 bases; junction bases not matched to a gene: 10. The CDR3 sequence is CASEPAGGPADTQYF. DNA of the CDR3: TGTGCCAGCGAACCCGCGGGGGGGCCAGCAGATACGCAGTATTTT. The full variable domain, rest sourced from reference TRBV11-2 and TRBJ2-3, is EAGVAQSPRYKIIEKRQSVAFWCNPISGHATLYWYQQILGQGPKLLIQFQNNGVVDDSQLPKDRFSAERLKGVDSTLKIQPAKLEDSAVYLCASEPAGGPADTQYFGPGTRLTVL.

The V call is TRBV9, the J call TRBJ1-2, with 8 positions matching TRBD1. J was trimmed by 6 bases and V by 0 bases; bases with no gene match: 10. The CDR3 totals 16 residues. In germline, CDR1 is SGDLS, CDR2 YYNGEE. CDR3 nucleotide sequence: TGTGCCAGCAGCGTAGTAAACAGGGGGAAGATTGATGGCTACACCTTC. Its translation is CASSVVNRGKIDGYTF.